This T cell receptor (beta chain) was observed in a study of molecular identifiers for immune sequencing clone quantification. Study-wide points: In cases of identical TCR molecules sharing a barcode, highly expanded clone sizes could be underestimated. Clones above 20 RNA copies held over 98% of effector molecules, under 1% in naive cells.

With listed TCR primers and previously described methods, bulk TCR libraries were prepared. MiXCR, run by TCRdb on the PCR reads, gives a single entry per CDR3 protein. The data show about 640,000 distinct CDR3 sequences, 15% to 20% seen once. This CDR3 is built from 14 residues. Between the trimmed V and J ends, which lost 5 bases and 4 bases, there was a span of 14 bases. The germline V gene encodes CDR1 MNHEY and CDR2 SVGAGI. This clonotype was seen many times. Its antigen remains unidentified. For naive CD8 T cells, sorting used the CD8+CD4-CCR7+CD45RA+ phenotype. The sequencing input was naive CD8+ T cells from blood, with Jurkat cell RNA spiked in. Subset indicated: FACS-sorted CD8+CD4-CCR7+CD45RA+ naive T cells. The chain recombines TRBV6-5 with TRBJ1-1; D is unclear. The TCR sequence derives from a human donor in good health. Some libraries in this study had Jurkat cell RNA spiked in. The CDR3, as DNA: TGTGCCAGCAGTCACCTGGCTGAACGCACTGAAGCTTTCTTT. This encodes CASSHLAERTEAFF.